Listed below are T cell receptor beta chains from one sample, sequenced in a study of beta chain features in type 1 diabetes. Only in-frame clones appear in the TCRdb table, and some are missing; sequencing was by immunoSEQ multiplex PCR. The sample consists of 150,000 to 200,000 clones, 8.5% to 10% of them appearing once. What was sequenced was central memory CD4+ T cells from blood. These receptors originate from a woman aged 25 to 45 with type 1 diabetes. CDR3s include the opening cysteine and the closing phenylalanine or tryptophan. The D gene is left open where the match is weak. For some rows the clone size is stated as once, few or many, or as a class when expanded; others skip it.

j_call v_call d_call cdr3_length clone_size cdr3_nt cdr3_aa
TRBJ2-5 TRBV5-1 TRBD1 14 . TGCGCCAGCAGCTTTTCCCAACAGGGGGAGACCCAGTACTTC CASSFSQQGETQYF
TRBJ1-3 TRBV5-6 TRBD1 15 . TGTGCCAGCAGCTCCGGACAGGCTAACGGAAACACCATATATTTT CASSSGQANGNTIYF
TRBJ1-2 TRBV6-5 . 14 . TGTGCCTCACAGGGACGGAAGGACAACTATGGCTACACCTTC CASQGRKDNYGYTF
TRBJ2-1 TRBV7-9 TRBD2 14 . TGTGCCAGCAGCCTACTAGCGGGAAGGGGTGAGCAGTTCTTC CASSLLAGRGEQFF
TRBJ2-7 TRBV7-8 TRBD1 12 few TGTGCCAGCAGCCACCGACAGGGAAGGTTAACCTTC CASSHRQGRLTF
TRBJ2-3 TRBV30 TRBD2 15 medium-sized TGTGCCTGGAGTCCAACTAGCGGGAGAACAGATACGCAGTATTTT CAWSPTSGRTDTQYF
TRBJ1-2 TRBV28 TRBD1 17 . TGTGCCAGCAGTTTCACAAACGTCCGGGACAGGGAGGTTGGCTACACCTTC CASSFTNVRDREVGYTF
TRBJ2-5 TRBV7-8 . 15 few TGTGCCAGCACCCCCGGGAGCCCGAAGTCGGAGACCCAGTACTTC CASTPGSPKSETQYF
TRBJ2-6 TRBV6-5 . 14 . TGTGCCAGCATGGGAGCCTCTGGGGCCAACGTCCTGACTTTC CASMGASGANVLTF
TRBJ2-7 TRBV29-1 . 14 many TGCAGCGTTGGGAGACGCTACCCCTCCTACGAGCAGTACTTC CSVGRRYPSYEQYF
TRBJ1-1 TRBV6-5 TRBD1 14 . TGTGCCAGCAGTTCCTGGGACAGGGGCACTGAAGCTTTCTTT CASSSWDRGTEAFF
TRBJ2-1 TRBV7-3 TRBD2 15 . TGTGCCAGCAGCTTAAGTAGCGGGAGCGAGAATGAGCAGTTCTTC CASSLSSGSENEQFF
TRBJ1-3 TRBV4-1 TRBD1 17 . TGCGCCAGCAGCCAAGGGGCAGGGGGCGCGTGGAGAAACACCATATATTTT CASSQGAGGAWRNTIYF
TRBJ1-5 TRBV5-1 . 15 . TGCGCCAGCAGCTTGGACGGTGACAAGGTTCAGCCCCAGCATTTT CASSLDGDKVQPQHF
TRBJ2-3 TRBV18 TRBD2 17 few TGTGCCAGCTCACCCGGGACTAGCGGGACTGGAACAGATACGCAGTATTTT CASSPGTSGTGTDTQYF
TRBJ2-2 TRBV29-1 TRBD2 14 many TGCAGCGGCCTAGGAGCGGGAGCGGACGGGGAGCTGTTTTTT CSGLGAGADGELFF
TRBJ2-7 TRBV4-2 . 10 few TGTGCCAGCAGCGCCAGCGGTTCGGGTTTC CASSASGSGF
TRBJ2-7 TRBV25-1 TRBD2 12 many TGTGCCAGCAGCTCGGGGGGATACGAGCAGTACTTC CASSSGGYEQYF
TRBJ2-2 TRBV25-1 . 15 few TGTGCCAGCAGGGACGCGGGGTCTACGGTCGGGGAGCTGTTTTTT CASRDAGSTVGELFF
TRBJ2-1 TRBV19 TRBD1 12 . TGTGCCAGTAGGCCAGGGGGCAATGAGCAGTTCTTC CASRPGGNEQFF
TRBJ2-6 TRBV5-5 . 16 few TGTGCCAGCAGCTTGGCTCTCAGGGCTGGGGCCAACGTCCTGACTTTC CASSLALRAGANVLTF
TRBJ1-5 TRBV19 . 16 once TGTGCCAGTAAAGGGGGAAACCGTGCGACCGCAGCTGGCCAGCATTTT CASKGGNRATAAGQHF
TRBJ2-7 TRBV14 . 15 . TGTGCCAGCAGCCAAATCTCCGGGAGCGTCTACGAGCAGTACTTC CASSQISGSVYEQYF
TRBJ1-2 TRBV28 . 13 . TGTGCCAGCAGTTTAAGGGGCAGCTATGGCTACACCTTC CASSLRGSYGYTF
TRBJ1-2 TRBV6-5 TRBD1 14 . TGTGCCAGCAGTCGGACAGGGACTAACTATGGCTACACCTTC CASSRTGTNYGYTF